Listed below are T cell receptor beta chains from one sample, sequenced in a study of beta chain features in type 1 diabetes. Clones were sequenced by immunoSEQ multiplex PCR, and TCRdb holds only the in-frame ones, with some missing. The repertoire includes 600,000 to 750,000 clones, approximately 13% of them detected once, and around 0.12% sits in the top ten. The sample was naive CD4+ T cells from blood. Receptors originate from a man aged 25-45 years with type 1 diabetes. CDR3s include the opening cysteine and the closing phenylalanine or tryptophan. The D gene is left open where the match is weak. The listing skips clone size in some rows; elsewhere it reads once, few, many or a size class.

v_gene,abundance,d_gene,j_gene,CDR3aa
TRBV29-1,few,.,TRBJ1-6,CSAIDMPGSPLHF
TRBV29-1,few,TRBD1,TRBJ2-3,CSVRGTGRADTQYF
TRBV2,.,.,TRBJ2-7,CASSVREQIMQYF
TRBV28,few,TRBD1,TRBJ2-6,CASRGGRGANVLTF
TRBV5-6,.,TRBD1,TRBJ1-1,CASSYGQGRTEAFF
TRBV9,.,.,TRBJ1-5,CASGMEGNQPQHF
TRBV7-9,few,.,TRBJ2-6,CASSLAGYSGANVLTF
TRBV29-1,.,.,TRBJ2-3,CSVDGQGGGDTQYF
TRBV7-9,.,.,TRBJ2-7,CASRSGPYPYEQYF
TRBV5-4,.,.,TRBJ1-1,CASSVPTGSGTEAFF
TRBV29-1,few,.,TRBJ2-2,CSVTAWGGENTGELFF
TRBV2,.,.,TRBJ1-6,CASRVPAPGSPLHF
TRBV28,.,.,TRBJ1-2,CASSPAPPGYTF
TRBV28,.,TRBD1,TRBJ1-2,CASSLLGQGIRGYTF
TRBV9,.,TRBD1,TRBJ2-3,CASSEGDRISTDTQYF
TRBV10-3,.,TRBD1,TRBJ2-3,CAISESEGTGLTYTQYF
TRBV11-2,few,TRBD1,TRBJ2-5,CASSQIEGAAGETQYF
TRBV5-4,.,.,TRBJ1-2,CASSLGNYGYTF
TRBV9,few,.,TRBJ2-3,CASSPDGEFTDTQYF
TRBV20-1,.,.,TRBJ2-5,CSATQETQYF
TRBV7-9,.,TRBD2,TRBJ2-3,CASSFGTSGGNTDTQYF
TRBV25-1,few,TRBD1,TRBJ2-1,CASSHGQGELNEQFF
TRBV7-2,.,TRBD2,TRBJ2-7,CASSTSGGDYEQYF
TRBV4-3,few,.,TRBJ2-1,CASSQGSSYNEQFF
TRBV2,few,.,TRBJ1-1,CASRTDRNTEAFF
TRBV2,few,TRBD2,TRBJ2-2,CASSEALAGGSGELFF
TRBV12-5,.,.,TRBJ1-5,CASALPDQPQHF
TRBV2,.,TRBD2,TRBJ2-1,CASSSSILAGRFGNEQFF
TRBV5-1,.,.,TRBJ2-5,CASSYSSTTQETQYF
TRBV7-2,.,.,TRBJ1-2,CASSLGYGGYGYTF
TRBV29-1,.,.,TRBJ2-2,CSVGGVHGELFF
TRBV7-9,.,.,TRBJ2-1,CASSLVGLAMNNEQFF
TRBV6-5,.,.,TRBJ2-7,CASSASVGAYEQYF
TRBV29-1,.,.,TRBJ2-3,CSVGRGSTDTQYF
TRBV7-2,.,.,TRBJ1-2,CASSLAAGKNYGYTF
TRBV29-1,.,.,TRBJ1-1,CSVVGRVTNTEAFF